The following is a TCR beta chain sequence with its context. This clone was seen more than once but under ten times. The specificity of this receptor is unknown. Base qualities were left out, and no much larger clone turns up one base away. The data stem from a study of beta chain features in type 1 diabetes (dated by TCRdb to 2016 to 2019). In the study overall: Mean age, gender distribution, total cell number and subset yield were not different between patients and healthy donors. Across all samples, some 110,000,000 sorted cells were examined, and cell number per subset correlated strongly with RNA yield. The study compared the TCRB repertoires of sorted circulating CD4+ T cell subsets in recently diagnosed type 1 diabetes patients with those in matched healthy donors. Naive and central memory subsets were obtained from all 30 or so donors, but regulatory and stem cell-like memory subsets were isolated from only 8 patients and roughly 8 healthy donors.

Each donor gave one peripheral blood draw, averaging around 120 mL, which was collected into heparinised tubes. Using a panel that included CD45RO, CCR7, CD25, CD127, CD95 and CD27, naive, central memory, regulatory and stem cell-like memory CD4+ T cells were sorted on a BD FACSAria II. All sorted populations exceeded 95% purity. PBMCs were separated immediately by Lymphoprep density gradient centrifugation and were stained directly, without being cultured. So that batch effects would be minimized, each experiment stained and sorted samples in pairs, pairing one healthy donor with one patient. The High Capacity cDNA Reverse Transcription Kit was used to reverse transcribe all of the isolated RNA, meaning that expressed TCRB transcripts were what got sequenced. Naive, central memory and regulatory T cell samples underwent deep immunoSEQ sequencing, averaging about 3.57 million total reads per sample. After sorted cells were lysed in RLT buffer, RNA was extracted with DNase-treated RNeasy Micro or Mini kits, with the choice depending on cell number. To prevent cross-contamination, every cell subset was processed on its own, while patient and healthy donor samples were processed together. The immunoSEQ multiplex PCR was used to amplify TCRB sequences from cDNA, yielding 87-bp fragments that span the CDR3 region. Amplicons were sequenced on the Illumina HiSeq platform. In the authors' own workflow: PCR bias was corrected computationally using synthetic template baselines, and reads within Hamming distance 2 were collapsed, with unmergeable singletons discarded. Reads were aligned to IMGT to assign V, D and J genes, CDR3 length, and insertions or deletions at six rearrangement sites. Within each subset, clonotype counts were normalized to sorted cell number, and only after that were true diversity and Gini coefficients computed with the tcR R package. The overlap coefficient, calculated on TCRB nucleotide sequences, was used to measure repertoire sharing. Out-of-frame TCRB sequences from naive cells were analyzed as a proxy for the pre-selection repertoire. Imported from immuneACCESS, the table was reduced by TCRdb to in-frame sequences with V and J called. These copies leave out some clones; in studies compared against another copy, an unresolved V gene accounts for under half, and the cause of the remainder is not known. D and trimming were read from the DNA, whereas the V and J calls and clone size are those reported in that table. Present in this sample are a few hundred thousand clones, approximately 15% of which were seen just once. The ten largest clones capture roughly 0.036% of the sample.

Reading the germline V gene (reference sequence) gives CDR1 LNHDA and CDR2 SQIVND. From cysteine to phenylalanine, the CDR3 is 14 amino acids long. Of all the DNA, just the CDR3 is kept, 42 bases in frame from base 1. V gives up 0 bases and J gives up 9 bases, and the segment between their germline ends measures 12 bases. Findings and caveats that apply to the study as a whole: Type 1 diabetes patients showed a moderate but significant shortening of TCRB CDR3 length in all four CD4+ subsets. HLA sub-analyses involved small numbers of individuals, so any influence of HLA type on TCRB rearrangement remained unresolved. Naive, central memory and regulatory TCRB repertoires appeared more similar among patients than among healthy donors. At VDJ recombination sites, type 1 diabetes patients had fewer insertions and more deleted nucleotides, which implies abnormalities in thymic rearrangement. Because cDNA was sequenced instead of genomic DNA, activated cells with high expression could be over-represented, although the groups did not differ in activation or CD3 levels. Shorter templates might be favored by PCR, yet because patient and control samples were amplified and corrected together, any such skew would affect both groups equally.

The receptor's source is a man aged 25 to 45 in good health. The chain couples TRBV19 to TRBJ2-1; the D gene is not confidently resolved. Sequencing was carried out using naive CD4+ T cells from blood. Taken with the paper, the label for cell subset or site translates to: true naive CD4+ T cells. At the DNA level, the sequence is TGTGCCAGTAGTATAGAGCCAGGTAGGCTTGAGCAGTTCTTC. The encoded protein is CASSIEPGRLEQFF.